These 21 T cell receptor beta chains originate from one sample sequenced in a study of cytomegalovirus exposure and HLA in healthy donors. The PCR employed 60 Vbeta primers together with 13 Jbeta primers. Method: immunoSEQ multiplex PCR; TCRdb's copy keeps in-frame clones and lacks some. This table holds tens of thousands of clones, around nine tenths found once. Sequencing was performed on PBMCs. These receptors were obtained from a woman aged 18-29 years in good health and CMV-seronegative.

The DNA for the CDR3 is TGTGCCAGCAGCGGCGGACTAGCGGGAGGGTTCTACAATGAGCAGTTCTTC. It encodes CASSGGLAGGFYNEQFF. The rearrangement joins TRBV11-2 to TRBJ2-1; 15 positions match TRBD2. The CDR3 covers 17 residues. Germline trimming cut 5 bases from V and 3 bases from J; bases unmatched to any gene: 5. Germline CDR1 SGHAT, CDR2 FQNNGV.

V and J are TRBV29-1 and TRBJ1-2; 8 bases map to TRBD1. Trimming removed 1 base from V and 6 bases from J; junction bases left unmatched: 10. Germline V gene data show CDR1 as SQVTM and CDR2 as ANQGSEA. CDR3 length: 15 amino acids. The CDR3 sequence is CSVEVTGTGGDGYTF. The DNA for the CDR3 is TGCAGCGTTGAAGTTACCGGGACAGGCGGGGATGGCTACACCTTC.

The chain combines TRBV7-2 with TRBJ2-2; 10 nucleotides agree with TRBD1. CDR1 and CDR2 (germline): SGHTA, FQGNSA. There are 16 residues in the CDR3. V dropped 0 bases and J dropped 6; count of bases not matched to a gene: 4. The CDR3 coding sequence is TGTGCCAGCAGCTTAGCGGGACAGGGGAGTGCCGGGGAGCTGTTTTTT. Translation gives CASSLAGQGSAGELFF.

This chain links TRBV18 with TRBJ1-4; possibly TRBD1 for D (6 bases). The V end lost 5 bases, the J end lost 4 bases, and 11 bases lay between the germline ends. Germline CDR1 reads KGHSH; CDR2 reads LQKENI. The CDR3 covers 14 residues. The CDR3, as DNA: TGTGCCAGCTCAATGGACAGCGGTAATGAAAAACTGTTTTTT. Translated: CASSMDSGNEKLFF.

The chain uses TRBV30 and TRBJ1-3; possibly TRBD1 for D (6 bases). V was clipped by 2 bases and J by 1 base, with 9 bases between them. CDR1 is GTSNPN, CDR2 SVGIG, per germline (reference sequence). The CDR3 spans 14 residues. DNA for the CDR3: TGTGCCTGGAGTCTCAGGGGATCTGGAAACACCATATATTTT. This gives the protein CAWSLRGSGNTIYF.

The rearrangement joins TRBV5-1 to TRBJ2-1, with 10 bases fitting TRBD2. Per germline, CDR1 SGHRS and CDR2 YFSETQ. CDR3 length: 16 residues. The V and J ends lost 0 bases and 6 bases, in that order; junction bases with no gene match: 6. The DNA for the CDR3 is TGCGCCAGCAGCTTGGTGGCTAGCGGGAGAGGCAATGAGCAGTTCTTC. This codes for CASSLVASGRGNEQFF. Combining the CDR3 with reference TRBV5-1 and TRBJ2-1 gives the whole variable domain KAGVTQTPRYLIKTRGQQVTLSCSPISGHRSVSWYQQTPGQGLQFLFEYFSETQRNKGNFPGRFSGRQFSNSRSEMNVSTLELGDSALYLCASSLVASGRGNEQFFGPGTRLTVL.

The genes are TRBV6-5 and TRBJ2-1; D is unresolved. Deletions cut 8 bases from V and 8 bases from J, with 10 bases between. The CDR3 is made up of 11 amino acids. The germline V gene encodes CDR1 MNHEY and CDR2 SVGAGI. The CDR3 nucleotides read TGTGCCAGCGGTACGGGTGATGAGCAGTTCTTC. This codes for CASGTGDEQFF.

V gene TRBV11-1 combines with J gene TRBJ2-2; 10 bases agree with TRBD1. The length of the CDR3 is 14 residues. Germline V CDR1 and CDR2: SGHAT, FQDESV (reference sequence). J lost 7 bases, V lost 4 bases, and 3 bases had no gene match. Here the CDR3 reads CASSSTGGGGELFF. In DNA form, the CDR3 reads TGTGCCAGCAGCTCGACAGGGGGCGGCGGGGAGCTGTTTTTT.

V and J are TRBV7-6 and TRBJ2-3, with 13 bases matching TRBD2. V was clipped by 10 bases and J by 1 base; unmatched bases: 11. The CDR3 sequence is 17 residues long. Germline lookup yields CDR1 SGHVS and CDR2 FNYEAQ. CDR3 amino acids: CATKGLAGERGTDTQYF. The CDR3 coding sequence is TGTGCCACCAAAGGACTAGCGGGAGAACGCGGCACAGATACGCAGTATTTT.

The CDR3 loop is CASSDFVSAAYNEQFF. CDR3 nucleotides: TGTGCCAGCAGTGATTTTGTTAGCGCCGCCTACAATGAGCAGTTCTTC. This chain links TRBV6-1 with TRBJ2-1; D perhaps matches TRBD2 (5 bases). V was pared by 3 bases and J by 2 bases, with 14 bases between. The CDR3 has 16 residues. Germline lookup yields CDR1 MNHNS and CDR2 SASEGT.

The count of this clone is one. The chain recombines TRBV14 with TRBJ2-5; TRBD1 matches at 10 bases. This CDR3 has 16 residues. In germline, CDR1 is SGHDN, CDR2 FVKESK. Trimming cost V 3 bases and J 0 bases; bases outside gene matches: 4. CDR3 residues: CASSQSGTGDQETQYF. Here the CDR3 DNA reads TGTGCCAGCAGCCAGTCCGGGACAGGGGACCAAGAGACCCAGTACTTC.

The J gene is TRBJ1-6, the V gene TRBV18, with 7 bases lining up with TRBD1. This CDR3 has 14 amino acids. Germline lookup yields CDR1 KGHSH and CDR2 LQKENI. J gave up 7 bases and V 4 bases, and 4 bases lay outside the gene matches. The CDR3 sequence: CASSQDRINSPLHF. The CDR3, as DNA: TGTGCCAGCTCACAGGACAGGATAAATTCACCCCTCCACTTT.

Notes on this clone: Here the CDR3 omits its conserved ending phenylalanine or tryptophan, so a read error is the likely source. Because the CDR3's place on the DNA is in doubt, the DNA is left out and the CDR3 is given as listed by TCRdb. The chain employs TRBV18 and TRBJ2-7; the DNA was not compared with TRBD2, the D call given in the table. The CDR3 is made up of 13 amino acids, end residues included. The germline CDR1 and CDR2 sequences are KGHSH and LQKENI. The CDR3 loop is CASSPDSGLAGLL.

The CDR3: CASSGRTSGRAPIWSYNEQFF. In DNA, the CDR3 is TGTGCCAGCAGCGGACGGACTAGCGGGAGGGCCCCGATTTGGTCCTACAATGAGCAGTTCTTC. The chain combines TRBV9 with TRBJ2-1; 15 bases map to TRBD2. This CDR3 is built from 21 residues. The V gene end was trimmed by 3 bases and the J gene end by 1 base; junction bases not matched to a gene: 14. CDR1 is SGDLS and CDR2 is YYNGEE in the germline V gene.

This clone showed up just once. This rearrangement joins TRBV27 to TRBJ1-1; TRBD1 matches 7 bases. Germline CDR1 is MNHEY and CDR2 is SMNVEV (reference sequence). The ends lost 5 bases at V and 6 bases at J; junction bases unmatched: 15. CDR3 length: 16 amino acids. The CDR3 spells CASSTYRDSLSAEAFF. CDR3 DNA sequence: TGTGCCAGCAGTACCTACCGGGACAGTCTTTCTGCTGAAGCTTTCTTT.

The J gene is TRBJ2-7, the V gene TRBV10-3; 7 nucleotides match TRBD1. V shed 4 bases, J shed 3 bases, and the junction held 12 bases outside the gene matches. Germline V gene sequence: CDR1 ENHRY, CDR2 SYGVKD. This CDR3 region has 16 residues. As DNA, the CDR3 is TGTGCCATCAGTGGCTTCGTCCCGGGACAGCACTACGAGCAGTACTTC. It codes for CAISGFVPGQHYEQYF.

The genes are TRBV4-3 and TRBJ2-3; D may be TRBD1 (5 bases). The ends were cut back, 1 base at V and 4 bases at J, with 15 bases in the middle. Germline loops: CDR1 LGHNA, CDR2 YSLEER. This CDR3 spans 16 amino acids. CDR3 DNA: TGCGCCAGCAGCCAAGTGGACACCCGTGGTGCAGATACGCAGTATTTT. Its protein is CASSQVDTRGADTQYF.

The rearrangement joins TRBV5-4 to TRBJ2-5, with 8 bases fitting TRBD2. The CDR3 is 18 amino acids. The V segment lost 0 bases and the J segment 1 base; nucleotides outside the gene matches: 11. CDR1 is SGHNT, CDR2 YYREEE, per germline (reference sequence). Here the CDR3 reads CASSLEASGFLLQETQYF. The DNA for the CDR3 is TGTGCCAGCAGCTTGGAGGCTAGCGGGTTTCTCCTCCAAGAGACCCAGTACTTC.

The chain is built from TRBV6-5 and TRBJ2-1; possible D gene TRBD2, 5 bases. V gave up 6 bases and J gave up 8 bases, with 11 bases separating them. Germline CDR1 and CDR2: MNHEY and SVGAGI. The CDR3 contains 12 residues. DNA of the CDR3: TGTGCCAGCAGCCAGGACTCTTATGAGCAGTTCTTC. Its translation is CASSQDSYEQFF.

The CDR3 is CASSKVANPGGKNIQYF. DNA for the CDR3: TGTGCCAGCAGCAAAGTGGCGAACCCGGGAGGAAAAAACATTCAGTACTTC. The rearrangement links TRBV21-1 to TRBJ2-4; TRBD2 was called by the table and not checked on the DNA. TRBV21-1 constitutes a pseudogene. The CDR3 is 17 residues long.

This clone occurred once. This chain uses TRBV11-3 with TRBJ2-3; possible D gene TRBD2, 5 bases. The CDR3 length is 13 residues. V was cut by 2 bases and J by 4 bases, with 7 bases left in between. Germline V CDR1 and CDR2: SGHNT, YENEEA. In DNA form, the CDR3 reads TGTGCCAGCAGCTTATCGGGGTCAGATACGCAGTATTTT. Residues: CASSLSGSDTQYF. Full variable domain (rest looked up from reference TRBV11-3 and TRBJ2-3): EAGVVQSPRYKIIEKKQPVAFWCNPISGHNTLYWYLQNLGQGPELLIRYENEEAVDDSQLPKDRFSAERLKGVDSTLKIQPAELGDSAVYLCASSLSGSDTQYFGPGTRLTVL.